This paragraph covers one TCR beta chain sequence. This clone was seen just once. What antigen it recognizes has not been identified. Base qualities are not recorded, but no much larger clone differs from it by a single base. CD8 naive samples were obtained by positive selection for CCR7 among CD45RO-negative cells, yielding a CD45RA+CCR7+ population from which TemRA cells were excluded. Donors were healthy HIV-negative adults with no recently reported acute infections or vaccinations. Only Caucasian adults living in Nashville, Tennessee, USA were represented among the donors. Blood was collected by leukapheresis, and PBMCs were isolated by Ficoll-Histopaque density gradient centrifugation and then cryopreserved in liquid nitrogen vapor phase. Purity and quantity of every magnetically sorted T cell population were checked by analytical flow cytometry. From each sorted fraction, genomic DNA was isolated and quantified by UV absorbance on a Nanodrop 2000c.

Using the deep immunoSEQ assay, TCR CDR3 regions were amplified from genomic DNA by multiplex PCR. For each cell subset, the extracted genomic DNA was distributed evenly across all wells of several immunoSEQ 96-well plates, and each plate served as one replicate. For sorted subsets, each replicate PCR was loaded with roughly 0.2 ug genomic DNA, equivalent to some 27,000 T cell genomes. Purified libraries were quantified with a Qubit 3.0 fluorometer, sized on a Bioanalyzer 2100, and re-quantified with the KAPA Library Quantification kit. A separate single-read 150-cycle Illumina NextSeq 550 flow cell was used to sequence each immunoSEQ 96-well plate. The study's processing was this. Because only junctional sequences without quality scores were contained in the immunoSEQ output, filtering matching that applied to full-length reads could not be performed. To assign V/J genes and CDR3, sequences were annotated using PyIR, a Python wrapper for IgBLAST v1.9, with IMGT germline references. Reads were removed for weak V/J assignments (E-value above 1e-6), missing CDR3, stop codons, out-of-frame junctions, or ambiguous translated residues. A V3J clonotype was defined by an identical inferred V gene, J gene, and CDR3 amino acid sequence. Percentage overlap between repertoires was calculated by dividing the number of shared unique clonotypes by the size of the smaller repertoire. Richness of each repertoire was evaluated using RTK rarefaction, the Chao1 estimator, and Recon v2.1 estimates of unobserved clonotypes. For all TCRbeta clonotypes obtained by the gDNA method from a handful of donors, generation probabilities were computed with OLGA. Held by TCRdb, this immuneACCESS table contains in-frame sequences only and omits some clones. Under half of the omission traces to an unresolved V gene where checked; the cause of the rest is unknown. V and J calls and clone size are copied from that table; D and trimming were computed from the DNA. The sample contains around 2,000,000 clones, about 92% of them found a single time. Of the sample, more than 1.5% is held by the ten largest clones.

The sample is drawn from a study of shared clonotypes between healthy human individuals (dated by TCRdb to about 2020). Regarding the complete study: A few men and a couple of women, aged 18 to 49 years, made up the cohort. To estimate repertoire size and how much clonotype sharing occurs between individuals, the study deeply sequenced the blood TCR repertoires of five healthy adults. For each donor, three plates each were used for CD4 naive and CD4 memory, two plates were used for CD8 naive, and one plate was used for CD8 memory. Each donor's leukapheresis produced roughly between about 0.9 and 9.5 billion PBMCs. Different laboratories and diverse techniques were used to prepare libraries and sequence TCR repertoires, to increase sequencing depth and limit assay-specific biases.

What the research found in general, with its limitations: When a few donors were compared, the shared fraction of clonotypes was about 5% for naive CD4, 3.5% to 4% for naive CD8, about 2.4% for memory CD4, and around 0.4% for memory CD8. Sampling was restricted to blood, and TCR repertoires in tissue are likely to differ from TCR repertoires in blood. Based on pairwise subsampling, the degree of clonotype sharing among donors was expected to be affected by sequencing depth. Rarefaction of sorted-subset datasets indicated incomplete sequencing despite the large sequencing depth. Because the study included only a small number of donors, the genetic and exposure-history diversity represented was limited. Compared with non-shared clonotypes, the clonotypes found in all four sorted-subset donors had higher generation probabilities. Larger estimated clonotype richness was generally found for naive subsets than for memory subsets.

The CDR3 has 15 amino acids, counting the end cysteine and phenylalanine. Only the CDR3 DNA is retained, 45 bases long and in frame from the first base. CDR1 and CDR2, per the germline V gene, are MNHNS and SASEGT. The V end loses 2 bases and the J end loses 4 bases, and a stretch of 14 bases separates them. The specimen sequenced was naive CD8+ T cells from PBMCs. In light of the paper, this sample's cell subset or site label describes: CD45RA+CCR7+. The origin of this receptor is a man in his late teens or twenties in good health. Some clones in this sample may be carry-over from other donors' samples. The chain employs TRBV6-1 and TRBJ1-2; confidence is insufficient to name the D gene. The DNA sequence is TGTGCCAGCAGTGAATGGGCACTGGGAAGCTATGGCTACACCTTC. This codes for CASSEWALGSYGYTF.